These 12 T cell receptor beta chains were all obtained from the same sample, sequenced in a study of cytomegalovirus exposure and HLA in healthy donors. Amplification used 60 Vbeta primers and 13 Jbeta primers. Here immunoSEQ multiplex PCR was the method, and the copy in TCRdb shows in-frame clones only, minus some. This table holds approximately 170,000 clones, about 70% found once. Input material: PBMCs. The receptors stem from a woman aged 40 to 50 in good health and CMV-seropositive.

This chain connects TRBV6-5 to TRBJ1-2; no firm D call. The V end was cut by 4 bases, the J end by 5 bases, with 17 bases between. The CDR3 loop spans 15 amino acids. Germline CDR1 is MNHEY and CDR2 is SVGAGI. CDR3 bases: TGTGCCAGCAGTTCGGAGGAGGCACCTCCTTATGGCTACACCTTC. Translated: CASSSEEAPPYGYTF.

J is TRBJ2-5 and V is TRBV29-1, with D possibly matching TRBD2 (6 bases). The better agreement between TRBJ2-7 and the DNA end casts doubt on the J call. There are 12 residues in the CDR3. Germline V gene lookup returns CDR1 SQVTM and CDR2 ANQGSEA. DNA for the CDR3: TGCAGCGCCGCGGGACGCGTCTACGAGCAGTACTTC. It yields the protein CSAAGRVYEQYF.

The V call is TRBV20-1, the J call TRBJ1-5, with D unresolved. The V gene's germline CDR1 is DFQATT and CDR2 SNEGSKA (reference sequence). Trimming left V 6 bases short and J 6 bases short, with 9 bases between. The CDR3 has 11 residues. This CDR3 reads CSALAGQPQHF. CDR3 nucleotide sequence: TGCAGTGCGCTCGCGGGTCAGCCCCAGCATTTT.

This clone showed up just a few times. This chain uses TRBV7-3 with TRBJ1-1, with 7 nucleotides matching TRBD1. From germline, CDR1 is SGHTA and CDR2 FQGTGA. The CDR3 is 15 residues long. The trim removed 2 bases at V and 0 bases at J, leaving 3 bases unmatched. The CDR3 DNA is TGTGCCAGCAGCTTAGGACAGGACATGAACACTGAAGCTTTCTTT. The encoded protein is CASSLGQDMNTEAFF.

The rearrangement links TRBV14 to TRBJ1-5; D perhaps matches TRBD1 (5 bases). The CDR3 totals 15 residues. Trimming removed 0 bases from V and 2 bases from J, with 8 bases in between. Germline V gene sequence: CDR1 SGHDN, CDR2 FVKESK. This chain's CDR3 is CASSQDRGGNQPQHF. For the CDR3, the DNA is TGTGCCAGCAGCCAAGATCGGGGGGGCAATCAGCCCCAGCATTTT.

The chain uses TRBV21-1 and TRBJ2-2; the table calls TRBD1, which could not be checked here. TRBV21-1 is tagged as a pseudogene. The CDR3 covers 14 residues. The CDR3 DNA follows: TGTGCCAGCAAATACAGGGTGGACACCGGGGAGCTGTTTTTT. Translation: CASKYRVDTGELFF.

The table lists this clone with a few counts. The chain uses TRBV7-3 and TRBJ1-2; 9 bases are a match to TRBD1. Trimming removed 3 bases from V and 8 bases from J; junction bases left unmatched: 10. The CDR3 runs to 15 residues. CDR1 and CDR2 (germline): SGHTA, FQGTGA. The CDR3 DNA reads TGTGCCAGCAGCTTCCCGGGACAGGGATCGGGGGGCTACACCTTC. It translates to CASSFPGQGSGGYTF.

V and J are TRBV7-6 and TRBJ1-4; D unresolved. Germline lookup yields CDR1 SGHVS and CDR2 FNYEAQ. V gave up 5 bases and J gave up 4 bases, with 17 bases separating them. This CDR3 comprises 16 residues. The CDR3 sequence: CASSRLGRGINEKLFF. The CDR3 DNA is TGTGCCAGCAGCCGACTCGGGCGCGGGATTAATGAAAAACTGTTTTTT.

The rearrangement links TRBV7-2 to TRBJ2-5; 7 bases are a match to TRBD2. Germline assignment: CDR1 SGHTA and CDR2 FQGNSA. This CDR3 spans 14 amino acids. Trimming removed 1 base from V and 4 bases from J; junction bases left unmatched: 3. CDR3 residues: CASSLEPSGETQYF. The CDR3, as DNA: TGTGCCAGCAGCTTAGAACCTAGCGGAGAGACCCAGTACTTC.

This clone was counted a few times. The chain combines TRBV4-3 with TRBJ1-2; tentative D call: TRBD1 (6 bases). Trimming removed 1 base from V and 8 bases from J, with 26 bases in between. Germline-derived CDR1 and CDR2 are LGHNA and YSLEER. The CDR3 has 18 amino acids. The CDR3 coding sequence is TGCGCCAGCAGCCAAGGGTACAGGGCCCCACAAAATTATGACGGCTACACCTTC. Its translation is CASSQGYRAPQNYDGYTF.

This chain uses TRBV19 with TRBJ2-7, with TRBD1 as a possible D gene (5 bases). V was shortened by 4 bases and J by 0 bases, with 16 bases between the two germline ends. From germline, CDR1 is LNHDA and CDR2 SQIVND (reference sequence). The CDR3 is 16 residues long. CDR3 loop: CASSTSDSLRSYEQYF. The DNA for the CDR3 is TGTGCCAGTAGTACATCCGACAGTCTCCGCTCCTACGAGCAGTACTTC.

The chain uses TRBV15 and TRBJ1-4; 8 nucleotides match TRBD1. This CDR3 is 15 amino acids long. V lost 7 bases, J lost 3 bases, and 7 bases stayed unmatched. The germline V gene has CDR1 LNHNV and CDR2 YYDKDF (reference sequence). The CDR3, as DNA: TGTGCCACCACCCTTGACAGGGGAGCTAATGAAAAACTGTTTTTT. Encoded protein: CATTLDRGANEKLFF. The variable domain in full, completed from reference TRBV15 and TRBJ1-4, reads DAMVIQNPRYQVTQFGKPVTLSCSQTLNHNVMYWYQQKSSQAPKLLFHYYDKDFNNEADTPDNFQSRRPNTSFCFLDIRSPGLGDTAMYLCATTLDRGANEKLFFGSGTQLSVL.